This T cell receptor (beta chain) was captured by sequencing in a study of cytomegalovirus exposure and HLA in healthy donors. Findings and limits, study-wide: A likely sequencing artifact accounted for one observed cluster of highly shared sequence variants.

This CDR3 is 14 amino acids long. The V gene's germline CDR1 is SGHTA and CDR2 FQGNSA. V lost 5 bases, J lost 4 bases, and 15 bases lay in between. On this clone itself: Antigen: not known.

The PCR made use of 60 Vbeta and 13 Jbeta primers. In the original workflow: In a later analysis, the count reached 76 million or so unique TCR beta chains, with 10 million to 11 million shared. Profiling relied on immunoSEQ multiplex PCR, and the TCRdb table lists in-frame clones only, not all of them. V and J calls plus clone size are reproduced from that table; the DNA served to infer D and trimming. The profile shows some 200,000 clones, over 70% of them singletons. The V call is TRBV7-2, the J call TRBJ2-7, with D possibly matching TRBD2 (5 bases). This TCR was sampled from a boy between 2 and 10 years old in good health and CMV-seronegative. The sequenced sample consisted of PBMCs. CDR3 sequence (DNA): TGTGCCAGCAGCCCCACGGGGTTACTGTACGAGCAGTACTTC. This sequence encodes CASSPTGLLYEQYF.